Below, one T cell receptor (beta chain) is given with its context. The data were taken from a study of blood T cell repertoires in COVID-19. Study summary: Samples of COVID-19 (acute and convalescent) were obtained from the United States, Italy and Spain.

As processed by the authors: Reference gene primers were amplified, and this amplification served to estimate nucleated cell counts. Data came from immunoSEQ multiplex PCR; TCRdb stores just in-frame clones and leaves some out. That table is the source of V, J and clone size, and D and trimming were worked out from the DNA. The profile covers over 120,000 clones, with around 89% appearing a single time and roughly 2.9% taken by the ten largest. Sequencing used peripheral blood. This sequence was found in a man in his 60s with active or convalescent COVID-19.

CDR3 amino acids: CSVATGRNTGELFF. The CDR3 bases are TGCAGCGTTGCGACAGGGCGGAACACCGGGGAGCTGTTTTTT. The genes are TRBV29-1 and TRBJ2-2; the match to TRBD1 covers 7 bases. The CDR3 is 14 amino acids. CDR1 and CDR2 (germline): SQVTM, ANQGSEA. With V trimmed by 4 bases and J by 1 base, 3 bases remained unmatched.